This entry lists 23 T cell receptor beta chains sequenced from one sample in a study of molecular identifiers for immune sequencing clone quantification. TCRdb reprocessed the PCR reads with MiXCR, giving one entry per CDR3 protein. The data show approximately 500,000 distinct CDR3 sequences, over 20% seen once. The sample comprised naive CD8+ T cells from blood, with Jurkat cell RNA spiked in. Specified subset: FACS-sorted CD8+CD4-CCR7+CD45RA+ naive T cells. The receptors here all came from a human donor in good health. Some libraries in this study had Jurkat cell RNA spiked in.

This clonotype has only a few counts. V is TRBV4-3 and J is TRBJ1-3, with D possibly matching TRBD1 (5 bases). Between the trimmed V and J ends, which lost 0 bases and 7 bases, there was a span of 19 bases. The CDR3 runs to 17 residues. The germline gives CDR1 LGHNA, CDR2 YSLEER. The CDR3 DNA reads TGCGCCAGCAGCCAAGATAGGGGTCGGAACTATGAGAACACCATATATTTT. Protein sequence: CASSQDRGRNYENTIYF.

The chain links TRBV2 to TRBJ2-7; a possible D gene is TRBD2 (6 bases). This CDR3 has 15 residues. The V gene lost 4 bases and the J gene lost 1 base, with 14 bases spanning the gap. Germline CDR1 reads SNHLY; CDR2 reads FYNNEI. CDR3 DNA sequence: TGTGCCAGCAGTGGAAGTGGGACTTTTTCCTACGAGCAGTACTTC. Residues: CASSGSGTFSYEQYF.

In regard to this clonotype: This may arise from a read error, as a much more abundant clone is one base away. The genes are TRBV7-2 and TRBJ2-3; the match to TRBD1 covers 7 bases. The CDR3 is made up of 15 amino acids. Germline loops: CDR1 SGHTA, CDR2 FQGNSA. CDR3 loop: CASGLRDSYTDTQYF. CDR3 DNA sequence: TGTGCCAGCGGCTTACGGGACAGCTACACAGATACGCAGTATTTT.

The V and J genes are TRBV6-5 and TRBJ2-3; D gene ambiguous. The CDR3 sequence is 15 residues long. Trimming pared 5 bases from V and 0 bases from J, leaving 12 bases between. Germline V lookup: CDR1 MNHEY, CDR2 SVGAGI. CDR3 DNA sequence: TGTGCCAGCAGTCACACCCCGGACAGCACAGATACGCAGTATTTT. It translates to CASSHTPDSTDTQYF.

The chain joins TRBV7-9 to TRBJ2-2, with 11 bases matching TRBD1. In germline, CDR1 is SEHNR, CDR2 FQNEAQ (reference sequence). The CDR3 totals 17 residues. The V gene end was trimmed by 5 bases and the J gene end by 1 base; junction bases not matched to a gene: 6. CDR3 coding DNA: TGTGCCAGCAGCGCCCCCGGGACAGGGGGGAACACCGGGGAGCTGTTTTTT. This sequence encodes CASSAPGTGGNTGELFF.

This clonotype was observed a few times. This chain connects TRBV7-8 to TRBJ2-7; possibly TRBD2 for D (6 bases). Germline V gene sequence: CDR1 SGHVS, CDR2 FQNEAQ. Trimming removed 7 bases from V and 6 bases from J, with 22 bases in between. The CDR3 length is 15 residues. The CDR3 loop is CASTSQGLGGSEQYF. The CDR3 nucleotides read TGTGCCAGCACCAGTCAGGGCCTCGGGGGAAGCGAGCAGTACTTC.

This clonotype showed up many times. This chain links TRBV4-2 with TRBJ1-1, with TRBD1 matching over 9 bases. The V and J ends lost 3 bases and 4 bases, in that order; junction bases with no gene match: 3. Germline V CDR1 and CDR2: LGHNA, YNFKEQ. The CDR3 extends over 14 amino acids. DNA of the CDR3: TGTGCCAGCAGCCACATGACAGGGGGCACTGAAGCTTTCTTT. This encodes CASSHMTGGTEAFF.

This clonotype was observed a few times. The V and J genes are TRBV24-1 and TRBJ1-5, with D unclear. The length of the CDR3 is 13 residues. The germline V and J ends were trimmed by 5 bases and 4 bases, with 8 bases remaining between them. Germline-derived CDR1 and CDR2 are KGHDR and SFDVKD. CDR3 DNA sequence: TGTGCCACCAGTGGGGGTGTTAATCAGCCCCAGCATTTT. Amino acids: CATSGGVNQPQHF.

This clonotype was detected many times. The chain links TRBV2 to TRBJ2-3; TRBD2 aligns across 9 bases. Germline V gene sequence: CDR1 SNHLY, CDR2 FYNNEI. V lost 11 bases and J lost 0; bases outside the gene matches: 9. CDR3 length: 15 amino acids. CDR3 amino acids: CAQTSSGESTDTQYF. The DNA for the CDR3 is TGTGCCCAGACCTCTAGCGGGGAGAGCACAGATACGCAGTATTTT. Combining the CDR3 with reference TRBV2 and TRBJ2-3 gives the whole variable domain EPEVTQTPSHQVTQMGQEVILRCVPISNHLYFYWYRQILGQKVEFLVSFYNNEISEKSEIFDDQFSVERPDGSNFTLKIRSTKLEDSAMYFCAQTSSGESTDTQYFGPGTRLTVL.

This clonotype was observed a handful of times. The chain carries TRBV27 and TRBJ1-6; perhaps TRBD1 as D (6 bases). CDR3 length: 13 residues. The V end lost 3 bases, the J end lost 8 bases, and 8 bases lay between the germline ends. Germline V gene lookup returns CDR1 MNHEY and CDR2 SMNVEV (reference sequence). CDR3 protein: CASSFQGYSPLHF. For the CDR3, the DNA is TGTGCCAGCAGTTTTCAGGGGTATTCACCCCTCCACTTT.

This clonotype was seen more than once but under ten times. This chain links TRBV11-2 with TRBJ2-7, with 7 nucleotides matching TRBD2. This CDR3 comprises 15 residues. Per germline, CDR1 SGHAT and CDR2 FQNNGV. V was clipped by 7 bases and J by 0 bases; unmatched bases: 9. The CDR3 DNA follows: TGTGCCAGCACAACGGTGGGGGGGTTCTCCTACGAGCAGTACTTC. It codes for CASTTVGGFSYEQYF.

Ten or more counts support this clonotype. One end of the junction does not line up with germline, which may come from a read error. The chain carries TRBV3-1 and TRBJ2-5; tentative D call: TRBD1 (6 bases). The length of the CDR3 is 14 residues. Per the germline V gene, CDR1 is LGHDT and CDR2 is YNNKEL (reference sequence). Written as DNA, the CDR3 is TGTGCCAGCAGCCATCAAGGACAGCCCGAACCGACCCACTTC. Amino acid sequence: CASSHQGQPEPTHF.

This clonotype was counted a few times. This chain connects TRBV20-1 to TRBJ2-7; 7 positions agree with TRBD2. Germline V CDR1 and CDR2: DFQATT, SNEGSKA (reference sequence). The J segment lost 8 bases and the V segment lost 7 bases, leaving 14 bases of the junction unmatched. The CDR3 loop spans 13 amino acids. This CDR3 reads CSGTLATPYQQYF. CDR3 sequence (DNA): TGCAGTGGCACACTAGCGACCCCTTACCAGCAGTACTTC.

The gene calls are TRBV7-3 and TRBJ2-3, with TRBD2 matching over 12 bases. The V segment lost 5 bases and the J segment 0 bases; nucleotides outside the gene matches: 15. The CDR3 contains 20 residues. Germline CDR1 is SGHTA and CDR2 is FQGTGA. CDR3 amino acids: CASSMGPELAGGPSTDTQYF. The CDR3 nucleotides are TGTGCCAGCAGCATGGGTCCGGAGCTAGCGGGAGGGCCAAGCACAGATACGCAGTATTTT.

The chain couples TRBV5-1 to TRBJ2-1; 10 bases are shared with TRBD2. Looked up from germline, CDR1 is SGHRS and CDR2 is YFSETQ. Trimming at V came to 2 bases and at J to 8 bases, leaving 4 bases not matched to a gene. There are 14 residues in the CDR3. The CDR3 spells CASSLAGGQDEQFF. The CDR3 bases are TGCGCCAGCAGCTTAGCGGGGGGGCAGGATGAGCAGTTCTTC.

J is TRBJ1-4 and V is TRBV30; unclear D gene. Germline V gives CDR1 GTSNPN, CDR2 SVGIG (reference sequence). The V end was cut by 2 bases, the J end by 10 bases, with 8 bases between. There are 11 residues in the CDR3. CDR3 protein: CAWSQLGKLFF. The CDR3 DNA is TGTGCCTGGAGTCAGCTAGGAAAACTGTTTTTT.

This clonotype was detected only a few times. The chain uses TRBV27 and TRBJ2-7; D gene uncertain. This CDR3 spans 14 amino acids. V was shortened by 7 bases and J by 3 bases, with 16 bases between the two germline ends. CDR1 is MNHEY and CDR2 is SMNVEV in the germline V gene (reference sequence). CDR3 residues: CASTSLDGHYEQYF. CDR3 DNA sequence: TGTGCCAGCACCTCCCTGGACGGTCACTACGAGCAGTACTTC.

There are many counts of this clonotype. V usage is TRBV12-3 or TRBV12-4 and J usage is TRBJ2-7; TRBD2 matches at 11 bases. The V gene end was trimmed by 6 bases and the J gene end by 4 bases; junction bases not matched to a gene: 14. This CDR3 region has 17 residues. As DNA, the CDR3 is TGTGCCAGCAGCTCCCCGGGGGTGGTAGCGGGAGGGTACGAGCAGTACTTC. Protein product: CASSSPGVVAGGYEQYF.

This clonotype was found a few times. The chain couples TRBV5-1 to TRBJ2-1; 8 bases match TRBD1. V was pared by 2 bases and J by 10 bases, with 11 bases of the junction left unmatched. The CDR3 runs 15 residues. Germline loops: CDR1 SGHRS, CDR2 YFSETQ. The CDR3 DNA sequence: TGCGCCAGCAGCTTTGCAGGGGGCGATGGTCGCGAGCAGTTCTTC. It encodes CASSFAGGDGREQFF.

The chain couples TRBV18 to TRBJ1-5; D not resolved. The V gene lost 3 bases and the J gene lost 3 bases, with 18 bases spanning the gap. Germline V gives CDR1 KGHSH, CDR2 LQKENI. This CDR3 is 17 amino acids long. The CDR3 DNA reads TGTGCCAGCTCACCCCCGGGGTCGGGGTTATACAATCAGCCCCAGCATTTT. Its protein product is CASSPPGSGLYNQPQHF.

This clonotype has more than one count but fewer than ten. The chain is built from TRBV6-5 and TRBJ2-7; weak D call: TRBD1 (6 bases). Trimming took 0 bases from V and 12 from J, leaving 12 bases between them. The CDR3 is 12 residues long. Germline CDR1 is MNHEY and CDR2 is SVGAGI. The CDR3 sequence: CASSYSGARWYF. The DNA of the CDR3 is TGTGCCAGCAGTTACTCGGGGGCCCGCTGGTACTTC.

J is TRBJ1-4 and V is TRBV20-1; D ambiguous. V shed 7 bases and J shed 0 bases, with 6 bases lying between them. This CDR3 comprises 12 residues. Germline V lookup: CDR1 DFQATT, CDR2 SNEGSKA (reference sequence). Here the CDR3 DNA reads TGCAGTGTCAGATCAACTAATGAAAAACTGTTTTTT. The encoded protein is CSVRSTNEKLFF.

This clonotype has a count of ten or more. V and J are TRBV27 and TRBJ2-6; no clear D gene. This CDR3 is built from 15 residues. Germline values: CDR1 MNHEY, CDR2 SMNVEV (reference sequence). Trimming shortened V by 6 bases and J by 2 bases, and 11 bases separated the two germline ends. The CDR3 region is CASSLGNPGANVLTF. CDR3 nucleotide sequence: TGTGCCAGCAGCCTAGGGAACCCTGGGGCCAACGTCCTGACTTTC.